This T cell receptor (beta chain) comes out of a study of Graves' ophthalmopathy and Graves' hyperthyroidism (dated by TCRdb to the late 2010s). About the investigation overall: Peripheral blood was collected before any treatment was given, at the time of initial diagnosis. In a handful of hyperthyroidism patients, the T-cell repertoire of thyroid tissue was compared with the T-cell repertoire of blood. The 95 to 100 discovery patients were randomly divided into training and test sets at a 7:3 ratio. Once sampling was done, hyperthyroidism patients were given methimazole at a starting dose of 30 mg daily, while ophthalmopathy patients were given high-dose intravenous methylprednisolone. To explore V-J signatures that distinguish ophthalmopathy from hyperthyroidism, a discovery set of 100 patients was enrolled, made up of 40 to 45 with ophthalmopathy and 55 to 65 with stable hyperthyroidism. The independent validation cohort included roughly 19 hyperthyroidism patients plus 17 patients who later progressed from hyperthyroidism to ophthalmopathy. In total, under 150 blood samples were TCR-sequenced: around 42 ophthalmopathy, under 80 hyperthyroidism and roughly 17 hyperthyroidism-to-ophthalmopathy patients. The study used signatures of the TCR beta repertoire to tell Graves' ophthalmopathy apart from Graves' hyperthyroidism and to predict which patients would progress to ophthalmopathy.

For repertoire sequencing, TCR beta CDR3 regions were amplified from RNA transcripts. The first round of RT-PCR was done with HTBI primers and the Qiagen OneStep RT-PCR kit, and was followed by a second round of multiplex PCR, then size selection and purification. Sequencing of the libraries was carried out on an Illumina HiSeq2000 in paired-end mode with 100 bp reads. The study's processing was this. Reads were processed with SOAPnuke, discarding reads with adapters, uncalled bases, mean Phred below 15, or no exact constant-primer or identifier match. COPE v1.2.5 was used to merge high-quality paired reads. Each unique nucleotide sequence was treated as a clonotype, and MiTCR v1.1 was used to align the clonotypes to the IMGT TRB V, D and J references. The analysis was limited to V-J combinations with a frequency above 0.0001, which together covered 99% to 99.2% of repertoires. For each V-J combination, a TCR clonal expansion and chaos score was defined as the ratio of F50 clonal expansion to chaos observed in the TCRdist matrix. Welch's t-statistics and random forest were used to reduce features to approximately 13 V-J combinations, which were fed into a naive Bayes classifier. Thyroid-blood repertoire similarity was quantified with the Morisita-Horn index. The public reads were reanalyzed by TCRdb: fastp trimming at Q25, MiXCR alignment, in-frame beta chains only. Identical CDR3 proteins give one entry, which carries the most common genes and DNA. The V and J calls and clone size come from TCRdb's table, not from the authors' own analysis. The sample table records about 200,000 distinct CDR3 sequences; over 25% of these occur just once. Approximately 9.6% of the sample lies in the top ten.

Ophthalmopathy patients had moderately to severely active disease, Clinical Activity Score of at least 3, NOSPECS grade of at least 4, and disease duration under 3 months. Patients with other autoimmune diseases, uncontrolled infections, pregnancy or lactation were excluded. Clinical symptoms, serum thyroxine, TRAb, thyroid ultrasound and orbital computed tomography were used for diagnosis. Ficoll-Paque density gradient centrifugation was used to isolate PBMCs from under 11 ml of fresh peripheral blood. Trizol reagent was used to extract the total RNA, and its quality was then checked on an Agilent 2100 Bioanalyzer. This clonotype has only a few counts. No antigen is known for it. No much larger clone is present one base from it, and per-base qualities are unavailable. Paper-wide results and their limitations: The 13-signature model separated ophthalmopathy from stable hyperthyroidism with roughly 88% sensitivity and less than 83% specificity in cross-validation, and 80%/75% in the test set. In validation, the model predicted ophthalmopathy progression with about 71% sensitivity and roughly 72% specificity; around twelve predicted patients were CT-confirmed with GO in a median of roughly 6.8 months. Sample size was not predetermined statistically, and investigators were not blinded to group allocation. Most expanded thyroid clonotypes with a frequency above 0.001 also appeared in blood, which suggests that blood repertoires may reflect the immune response in the thyroid.

V sheds 0 bases and J sheds 0 bases, leaving 3 bases between their ends. The CDR3 runs 15 residues from the cysteine to the phenylalanine. The entry retains the CDR3 DNA only, 45 bases that are in frame from base 1. Reading the germline V gene gives CDR1 ENHRY and CDR2 SYGVKD. The chain was built from TRBV10-3 and TRBJ2-6; a confident D gene designation cannot be given. Sequenced sample: peripheral blood. This TCR came from a middle-aged man with Graves' ophthalmopathy. Donor details come from another sample of the same person, matched by shared clones. This receptor carries the CDR3 CAISESDSGANVLTF. At the DNA level, the sequence is TGTGCCATCAGTGAGTCGGACTCTGGGGCCAACGTCCTGACTTTC.